The entry below describes one TCR beta chain. This CDR3 is also generated by other DNA sequences in the sample. Germline lookup yields CDR1 SGHRS and CDR2 YFSETQ. V shed 0 bases and J 0 bases; nucleotides not matched to a gene: 0. The CDR3 length is 16 residues. The data derive from a study of cytomegalovirus exposure and HLA in healthy donors. Both 60 Vbeta primers and 13 Jbeta primers went into the PCR. Only in-frame clones appear in the TCRdb table, and some are missing; sequencing was by immunoSEQ multiplex PCR. The repertoire holds under 200,000 clones, with approximately 67% as singletons. The chain links TRBV5-1 to TRBJ2-1, with 10 bases that match TRBD2. The sample comprised PBMCs. The clonotype comes from a young woman in good health and CMV-seropositive. CDR3 in DNA: TGCGCCAGCAGCTTGGCTAGCGGGAGCTCCTACAATGAGCAGTTCTTC. Its protein is CASSLASGSSYNEQFF.